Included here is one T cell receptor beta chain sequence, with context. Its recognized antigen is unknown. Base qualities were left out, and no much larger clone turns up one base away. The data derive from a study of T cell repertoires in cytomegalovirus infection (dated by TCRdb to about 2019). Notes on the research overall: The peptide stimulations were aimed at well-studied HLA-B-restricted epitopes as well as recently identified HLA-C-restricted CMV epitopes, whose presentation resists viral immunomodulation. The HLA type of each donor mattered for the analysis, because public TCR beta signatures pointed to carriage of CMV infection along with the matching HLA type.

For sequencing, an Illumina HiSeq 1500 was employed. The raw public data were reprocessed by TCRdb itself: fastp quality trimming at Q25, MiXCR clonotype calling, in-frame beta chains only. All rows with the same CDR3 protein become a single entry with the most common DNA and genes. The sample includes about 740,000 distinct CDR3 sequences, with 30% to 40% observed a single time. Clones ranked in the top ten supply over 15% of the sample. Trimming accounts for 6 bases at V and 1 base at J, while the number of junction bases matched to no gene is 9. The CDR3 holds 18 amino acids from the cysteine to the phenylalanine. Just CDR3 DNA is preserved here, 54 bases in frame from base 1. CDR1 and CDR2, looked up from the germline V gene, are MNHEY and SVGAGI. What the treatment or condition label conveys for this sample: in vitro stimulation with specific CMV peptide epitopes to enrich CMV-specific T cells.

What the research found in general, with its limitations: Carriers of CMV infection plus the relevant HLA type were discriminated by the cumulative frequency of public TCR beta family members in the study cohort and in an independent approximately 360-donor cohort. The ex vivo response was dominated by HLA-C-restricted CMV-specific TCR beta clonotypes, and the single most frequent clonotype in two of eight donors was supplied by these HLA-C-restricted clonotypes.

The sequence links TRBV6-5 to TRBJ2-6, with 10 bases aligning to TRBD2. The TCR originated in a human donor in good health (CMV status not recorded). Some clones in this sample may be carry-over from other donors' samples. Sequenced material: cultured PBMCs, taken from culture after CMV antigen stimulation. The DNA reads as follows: TGTGCCAGCAGACCCGGGACTAGCGAGAGGTCTGGGGCCAACGTCCTGACTTTC. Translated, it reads CASRPGTSERSGANVLTF.